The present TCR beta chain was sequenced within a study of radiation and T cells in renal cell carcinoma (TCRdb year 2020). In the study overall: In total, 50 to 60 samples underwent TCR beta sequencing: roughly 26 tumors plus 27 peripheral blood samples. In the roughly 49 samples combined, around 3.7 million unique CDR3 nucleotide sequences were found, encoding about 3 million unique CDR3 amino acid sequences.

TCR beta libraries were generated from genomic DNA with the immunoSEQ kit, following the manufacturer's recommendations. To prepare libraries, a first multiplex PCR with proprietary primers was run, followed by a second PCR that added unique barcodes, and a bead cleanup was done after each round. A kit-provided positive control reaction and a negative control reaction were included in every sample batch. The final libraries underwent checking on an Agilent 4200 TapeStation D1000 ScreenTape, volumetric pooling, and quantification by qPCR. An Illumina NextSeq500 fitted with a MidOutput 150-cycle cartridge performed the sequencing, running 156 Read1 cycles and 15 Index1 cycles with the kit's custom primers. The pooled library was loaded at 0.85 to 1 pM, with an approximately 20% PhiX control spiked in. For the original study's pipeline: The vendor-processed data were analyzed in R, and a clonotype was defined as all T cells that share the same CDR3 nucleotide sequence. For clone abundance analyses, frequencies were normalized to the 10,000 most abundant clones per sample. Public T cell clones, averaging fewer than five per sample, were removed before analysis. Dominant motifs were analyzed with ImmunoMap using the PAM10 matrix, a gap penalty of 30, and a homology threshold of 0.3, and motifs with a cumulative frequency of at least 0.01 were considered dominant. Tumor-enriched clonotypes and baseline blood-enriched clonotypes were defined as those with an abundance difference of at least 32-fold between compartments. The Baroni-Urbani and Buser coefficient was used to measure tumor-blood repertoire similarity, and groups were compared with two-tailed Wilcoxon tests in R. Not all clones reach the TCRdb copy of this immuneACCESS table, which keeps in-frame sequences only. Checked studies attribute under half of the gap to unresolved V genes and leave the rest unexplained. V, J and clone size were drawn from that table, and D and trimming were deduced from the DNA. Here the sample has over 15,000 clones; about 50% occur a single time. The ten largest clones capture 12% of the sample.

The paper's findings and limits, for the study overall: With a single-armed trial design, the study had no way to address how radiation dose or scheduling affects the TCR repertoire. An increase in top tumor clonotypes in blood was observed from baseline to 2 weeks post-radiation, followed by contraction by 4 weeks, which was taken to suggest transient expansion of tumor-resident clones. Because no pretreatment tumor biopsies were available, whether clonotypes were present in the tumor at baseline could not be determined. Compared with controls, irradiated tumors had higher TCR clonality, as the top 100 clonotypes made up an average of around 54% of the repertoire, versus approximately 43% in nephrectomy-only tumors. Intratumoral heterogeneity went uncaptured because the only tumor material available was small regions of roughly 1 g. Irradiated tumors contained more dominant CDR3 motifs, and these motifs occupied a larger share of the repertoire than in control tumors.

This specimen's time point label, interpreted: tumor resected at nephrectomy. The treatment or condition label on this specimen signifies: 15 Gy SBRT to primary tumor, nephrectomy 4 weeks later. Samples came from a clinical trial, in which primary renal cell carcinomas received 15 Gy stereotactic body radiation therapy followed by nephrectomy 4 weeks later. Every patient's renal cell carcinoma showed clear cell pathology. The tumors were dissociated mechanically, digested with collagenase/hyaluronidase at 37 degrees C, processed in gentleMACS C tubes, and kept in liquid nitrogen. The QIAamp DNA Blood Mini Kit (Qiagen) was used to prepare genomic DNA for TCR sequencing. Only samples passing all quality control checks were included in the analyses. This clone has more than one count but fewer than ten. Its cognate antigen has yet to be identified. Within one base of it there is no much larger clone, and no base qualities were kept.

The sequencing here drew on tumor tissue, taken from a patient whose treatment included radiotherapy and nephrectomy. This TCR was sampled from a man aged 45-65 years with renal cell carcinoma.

The CDR3 has the sequence CASSLGDRDYGYTF. The nucleotides read TGCGCCAGCAGCTTGGGGGACAGGGACTATGGCTACACCTTC. Here the chain combines TRBV5-1 and TRBJ1-2, with 9 bases in between that match TRBD1. Clipping removes 0 bases from V and 3 bases from J, with 0 as the unmatched junction base count. The germline V gene encodes CDR1 SGHRS and CDR2 YFSETQ. The CDR3 goes from the cysteine to the phenylalanine over 14 residues. Only the CDR3 region is kept as DNA, spanning 42 bases read in frame from base 1.